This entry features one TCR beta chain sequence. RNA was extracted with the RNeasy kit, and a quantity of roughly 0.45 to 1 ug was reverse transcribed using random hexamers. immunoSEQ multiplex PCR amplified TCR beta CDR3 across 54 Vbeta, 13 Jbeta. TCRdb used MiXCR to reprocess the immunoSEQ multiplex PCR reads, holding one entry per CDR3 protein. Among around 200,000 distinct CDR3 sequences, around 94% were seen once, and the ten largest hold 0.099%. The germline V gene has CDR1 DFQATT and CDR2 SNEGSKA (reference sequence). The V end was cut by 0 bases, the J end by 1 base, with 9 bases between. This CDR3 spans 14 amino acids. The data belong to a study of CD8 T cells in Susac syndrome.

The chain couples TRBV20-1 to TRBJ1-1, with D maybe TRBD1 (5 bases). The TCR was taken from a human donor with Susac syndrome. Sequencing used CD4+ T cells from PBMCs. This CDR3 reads CSARDRVTNTEAFF. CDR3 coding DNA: TGCAGTGCTAGAGACAGGGTGACGAACACTGAAGCTTTCTTT.